This entry features one TCR beta chain sequence. Antigen: not known. The data derive from a study of T-cell memory formation after mild COVID-19. At the level of the study: TCR clusters were mostly donor specific. Regarding the study as a whole: Clones contracting across day 15 to 85 had a balanced CD4/CD8 profile; later expanding clones leaned CD4+.

After 5'RACE with constant-segment primers, TCR alpha and TCR beta cDNA libraries carrying sample barcodes and UMIs were obtained. From the 5' RACE reads, TCRdb called clonotypes with MiXCR, one entry per CDR3 protein. Counted here are a few hundred thousand distinct CDR3 sequences, 20% to 25% occurring once; the ten biggest clones make up roughly a fifth. The CDR3 spans 12 residues. Germline V gene data show CDR1 as LGHDT and CDR2 as YNNKEL (reference sequence). Germline trimming cut 8 bases from V and 6 bases from J; bases unmatched to any gene: 5. The V gene is TRBV3-1, the J gene TRBJ1-2; TRBD1 matches at 8 bases. The sequenced sample was PBMCs or a T cell subset sorted from them (not recorded which). The receptor comes from a man aged 18 to 29 who had mild COVID-19 (a few samples of this study predate the infection). Cell type and time point are not known. CDR3 sequence reads: CASLDRANGYTF. Written as DNA, the CDR3 is TGTGCCAGCTTGGACAGGGCGAATGGCTACACCTTC.